This T cell receptor (beta chain) was recovered during a study of blood T cells in healthy people across ages. Researchers report isolating at least 6.5 million PBMCs per sample. Using a J-beta primer mix together with a sample-barcoded 5' primer, a second PCR was run for roughly 6 to 12 cycles. TCRdb re-derived calls from the 5' RACE reads in MiXCR, one entry per CDR3 protein. The sample shows some 860,000 distinct CDR3 sequences, roughly 50% of them seen only once. To note about this clonotype: The antigen remains undetermined. The junction differs from germline at one of its ends, possibly a read error.

The length of the CDR3 is 15 residues. The germline gives CDR1 SNHLY, CDR2 FYNNEI. Findings and limits, study-wide: Changes seen in expanded clonotypes were possibly confounded by donor CMV status left unknown.

This chain uses TRBV2 with TRBJ2-2; 13 nucleotides agree with TRBD2. Sequenced: blood. This TCR came from a man in his forties in good health. The CDR3 protein is CATTGLAGVVGELFF. CDR3 nucleotides: TGCGCCACTACTGGACTAGCGGGAGTGGTCGGGGAGCTGTTTTTT.